The TCR beta chain described here comes from a study of blood T cell repertoires in COVID-19. TCRdb's copy holds only in-frame clones and misses some; the assay was immunoSEQ multiplex PCR. The sample has approximately 240,000 clones; roughly 81% are singletons. V lost 2 bases, J lost 4 bases, and 5 bases stayed unmatched. The CDR3 has 14 amino acids. CDR1 is SGHTS, CDR2 YDEGEE, per germline. The clonotype comes from a man between 45 and 60 years old with acute or convalescent COVID-19. The chain recombines TRBV5-8 with TRBJ2-7; 8 bases map to TRBD2. Sequencing was done on a sample of peripheral blood. CDR3 coding DNA: TGTGCCAGCAGCTTTCGGGAGGGGAGGTACGAGCAGTACTTC. Translating gives CASSFREGRYEQYF.